This paragraph covers one T cell receptor (beta chain) sequence. This specimen belongs to a study of technical replicates of blood from a few donors. V dropped 0 bases and J dropped 6; count of bases not matched to a gene: 2. The CDR3 consists of 14 residues. Germline V lookup: CDR1 SGDLS, CDR2 YYNGEE. Sequenced by immunoSEQ multiplex PCR; TCRdb stores in-frame clones only, minus some. The table records approximately 88,000 clones, 90% to 98% of them present only once. The sequence came from a human donor in good health. Source material: T cells isolated from PBMCs. The chain combines TRBV9 with TRBJ2-2; 7 nucleotides match TRBD2. The CDR3 protein is CASSVVAGAGELFF. The CDR3 nucleotides read TGTGCCAGCAGCGTAGTGGCGGGAGCCGGGGAGCTGTTTTTT.